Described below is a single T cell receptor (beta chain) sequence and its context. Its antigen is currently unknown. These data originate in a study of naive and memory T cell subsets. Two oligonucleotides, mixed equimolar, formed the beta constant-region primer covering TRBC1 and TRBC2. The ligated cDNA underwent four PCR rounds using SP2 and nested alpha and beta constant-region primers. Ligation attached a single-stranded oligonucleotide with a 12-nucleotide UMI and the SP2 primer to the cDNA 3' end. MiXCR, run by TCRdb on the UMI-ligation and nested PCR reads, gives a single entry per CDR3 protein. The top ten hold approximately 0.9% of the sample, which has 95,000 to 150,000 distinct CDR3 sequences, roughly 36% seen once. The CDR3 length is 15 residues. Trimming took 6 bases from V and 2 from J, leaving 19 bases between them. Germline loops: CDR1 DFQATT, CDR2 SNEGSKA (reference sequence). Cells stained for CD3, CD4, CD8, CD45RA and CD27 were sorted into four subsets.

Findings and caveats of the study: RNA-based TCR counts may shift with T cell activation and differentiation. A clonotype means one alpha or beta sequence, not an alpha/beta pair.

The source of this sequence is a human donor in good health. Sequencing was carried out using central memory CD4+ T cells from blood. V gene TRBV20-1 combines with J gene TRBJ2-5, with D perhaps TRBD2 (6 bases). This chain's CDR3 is CSAAGGMWGQETQYF. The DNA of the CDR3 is TGCAGTGCCGCCGGCGGGATGTGGGGGCAAGAGACCCAGTACTTC.